This TCR beta chain was recovered during a study of blood T cell repertoires in COVID-19. The CDR3 has 16 residues. Libraries were prepared by immunoSEQ multiplex PCR; TCRdb keeps only in-frame clonotypes and omits some of them. The data contain about 110,000 clones, 85% of them seen just once; the ten biggest clones take up 10% to 15%. This clone was counted once. Sequenced sample: peripheral blood. This TCR derives from a human donor in a cohort sampled during active COVID-19. The V gene is TRBV21-1, the J gene TRBJ1-6. TRBV21-1 is described as a pseudogene. Here the CDR3 reads CASRIGGQTENSPLHF. CDR3 coding DNA: TGTGCCAGCAGGATCGGGGGGCAAACGGAAAATTCACCCCTCCACTTT.